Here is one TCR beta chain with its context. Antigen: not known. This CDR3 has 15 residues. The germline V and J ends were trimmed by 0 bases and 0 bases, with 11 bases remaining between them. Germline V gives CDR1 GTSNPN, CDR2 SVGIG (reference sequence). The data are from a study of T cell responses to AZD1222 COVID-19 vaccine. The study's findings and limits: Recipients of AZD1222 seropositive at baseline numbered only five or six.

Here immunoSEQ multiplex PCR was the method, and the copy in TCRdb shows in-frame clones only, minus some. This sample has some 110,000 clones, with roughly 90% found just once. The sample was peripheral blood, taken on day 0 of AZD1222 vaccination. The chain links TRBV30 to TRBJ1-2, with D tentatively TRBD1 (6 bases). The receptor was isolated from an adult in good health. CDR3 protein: CAWSVQGTANYGYTF. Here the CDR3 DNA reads TGTGCCTGGAGTGTACAGGGAACAGCTAACTATGGCTACACCTTC.